What follows is one T cell receptor (beta chain) and its context. Assay used: immunoSEQ multiplex PCR; TCRdb lists only in-frame clones, some missing. The sample holds 300,000 to 350,000 clones, about 77% seen once. Cryopreserved PBMCs yielded about 2 micrograms of genomic DNA for TCR beta libraries. Germline lookup yields CDR1 LNHNV and CDR2 YYDKDF (reference sequence). Trimming took off 5 bases at V and 8 bases at J, with 22 bases between the two ends. The CDR3 is 16 residues long. The sample originates from a study of cytotoxic CD8 clonotypes in ibrutinib-treated CLL. Study details: Investigators reported some 24 partial and 2 complete responses; after median roughly 70 months, around 15 patients remained remitted and 12 progressed. When averaged across all of the samples, the counts came to approximately 280,000 productive templates and about 89,000 productive rearrangements.

Sample: PBMCs, taken before ibrutinib treatment. This sequence originates from a human donor with chronic lymphocytic leukemia. The genes are TRBV15 and TRBJ2-4; tentatively, D is TRBD2 (6 bases). The CDR3 loop reads CATSVGPGSRGDIQYF. The CDR3 DNA is TGTGCCACCAGCGTCGGGCCTGGGTCCCGCGGGGACATTCAGTACTTC. The full variable domain, its missing parts supplied by reference TRBV15 and TRBJ2-4, is DAMVIQNPRYQVTQFGKPVTLSCSQTLNHNVMYWYQQKSSQAPKLLFHYYDKDFNNEADTPDNFQSRRPNTSFCFLDIRSPGLGDTAMYLCATSVGPGSRGDIQYFGAGTRLSVL.